Following are 25 T cell receptor beta chains from one sample sequenced in a study of CD8 T cells in ankylosing spondylitis. A single record per CDR3 protein comes from TCRdb applying MiXCR to the 5' RACE reads. Of 350,000 to 450,000 distinct CDR3 sequences in the sample, 20% to 25% were seen once. The sequenced sample was blood, either unsorted or a sorted T cell fraction (not recorded which). These TCRs come from a male donor with ankylosing spondylitis or in good health (not recorded which).

The V gene is TRBV2, the J gene TRBJ2-2, with 10 bases fitting TRBD1. V lost 3 bases to trimming and J lost 4 bases; unmatched junction nucleotides: 14. The CDR3 runs 19 residues. CDR1 is SNHLY, CDR2 FYNNEI, per germline. The chain's CDR3 is CASSDEGTGDASFTGELFF. For the CDR3, the DNA is TGTGCCAGCAGTGATGAGGGGACAGGGGACGCTTCATTCACCGGGGAGCTGTTTTTT.

This rearrangement joins TRBV4-1 to TRBJ2-1; possibly TRBD2 for D (5 bases). The CDR3 runs 14 residues. V was pared by 0 bases and J by 12 bases, with 15 bases between. The germline gives CDR1 MGHRA, CDR2 YSYEKL. The CDR3 loop reads CASSQEGLEARQFF. CDR3 DNA: TGCGCCAGCAGCCAAGAAGGGCTGGAGGCGCGGCAGTTCTTC.

The J gene is TRBJ2-1, the V gene TRBV5-1; D remains unclear. The CDR3 extends over 15 amino acids. Germline V gene lookup returns CDR1 SGHRS and CDR2 YFSETQ. Trimming took off 0 bases at V and 13 bases at J, with 20 bases between the two ends. The CDR3 region has the DNA TGCGCCAGCAGCTTGGAATGGGCCACTTCACACCCACAGTTCTTC. Translated, it gives CASSLEWATSHPQFF. Based on the CDR3 plus reference TRBV5-1 and TRBJ2-1, the full variable domain is KAGVTQTPRYLIKTRGQQVTLSCSPISGHRSVSWYQQTPGQGLQFLFEYFSETQRNKGNFPGRFSGRQFSNSRSEMNVSTLELGDSALYLCASSLEWATSHPQFFGPGTRLTVL.

This clonotype was seen at least ten times. This chain joins TRBV20-1 and TRBJ2-3; possible D gene TRBD2, 6 bases. The length of the CDR3 is 15 residues. Germline V gives CDR1 DFQATT, CDR2 SNEGSKA (reference sequence). Trimming stripped 2 bases from V and 6 bases from J, with 18 bases between. The CDR3 region is CSARPWGEGADTQYF. In DNA form, the CDR3 reads TGCAGTGCTAGACCCTGGGGGGAAGGTGCGGATACGCAGTATTTT.

The chain couples TRBV12-3 or TRBV12-4 to TRBJ1-6, with TRBD1 matching over 7 bases. Trimming at V came to 6 bases and at J to 7 bases, leaving 6 bases not matched to a gene. The CDR3 spans 14 residues. The CDR3 DNA sequence: TGTGCCAGCAGCTACACAGGGGTCAATTCACCCCTCCACTTT. It encodes CASSYTGVNSPLHF.

The chain links TRBV4-1 to TRBJ2-7, with D maybe TRBD2 (6 bases). The V end was cut by 0 bases, the J end by 3 bases, with 15 bases between. CDR1 and CDR2 from the germline V gene are MGHRA and YSYEKL. The CDR3 sequence is 16 residues long. The chain's CDR3 is CASSQDLTGVYYEQYF. The CDR3 DNA follows: TGCGCCAGCAGCCAAGATCTAACGGGAGTGTACTACGAGCAGTACTTC.

This clonotype was detected many times. The genes are TRBV29-1 and TRBJ2-5; D assignment may be TRBD1 or TRBD2 (5 bases each). This CDR3 contains 13 residues. CDR1 is SQVTM, CDR2 ANQGSEA, per germline. Trimming removed 3 bases from V and 1 base from J, with 9 bases in between. In DNA, the CDR3 is TGCAGCGTTGATCGGGGCCTCCAAGAGACCCAGTACTTC. This encodes CSVDRGLQETQYF.

The chain links TRBV9 to TRBJ2-1, with a weak D call TRBD2 (5 bases). The CDR3 spans 21 residues. The ends were cut back, 1 base at V and 2 bases at J, with 28 bases in the middle. Germline V gene data show CDR1 as SGDLS and CDR2 as YYNGEE. In DNA form, the CDR3 reads TGTGCCAGCAGCGTAAAGGTGGAGGTAGCGTCCCGGAACCATGCCTACAATGAGCAGTTCTTC. It encodes CASSVKVEVASRNHAYNEQFF.

This clonotype has more than one count but fewer than ten. The chain joins TRBV7-8 to TRBJ1-2, with a weak D call TRBD1 (6 bases). The CDR3 is 17 amino acids. Germline loops: CDR1 SGHVS, CDR2 FQNEAQ. V lost 1 base to trimming and J lost 4 bases, with 19 bases between them. CDR3 residues: CASSLGVGGELAYGYTF. Written as DNA, the CDR3 is TGTGCCAGCAGCTTAGGAGTAGGGGGGGAACTAGCCTATGGCTACACCTTC.

Only a few counts were recorded for this clonotype. V and J are TRBV6-1 and TRBJ2-1; 7 positions agree with TRBD2. The J segment lost 2 bases and the V segment lost 6 bases, leaving 13 bases of the junction unmatched. Germline CDR1 is MNHNS and CDR2 is SASEGT. The CDR3 length is 17 residues. The CDR3 DNA reads as TGTGCCAGCAGAGGGCCGGGGGGTTTAGGCCCCTACAATGAGCAGTTCTTC. Protein: CASRGPGGLGPYNEQFF.

This clonotype came up a few times. V is TRBV7-9 and J is TRBJ1-4, with a weak D call TRBD1 (6 bases). V gave up 0 bases and J gave up 10 bases, with 21 bases separating them. CDR1 is SEHNR, CDR2 FQNEAQ, per germline (reference sequence). The CDR3 length is 17 residues. The CDR3 nucleotides are TGTGCCAGCAGCTTAGCGCCCGGACAGAGCCCCGATGGAAAACTGTTTTTT. Its translation is CASSLAPGQSPDGKLFF.

This chain connects TRBV5-1 to TRBJ1-1, with D maybe TRBD1 (5 bases). CDR1 is SGHRS, CDR2 YFSETQ, per germline. The germline V and J ends were trimmed by 0 bases and 7 bases, with 10 bases remaining between them. This CDR3 is 13 amino acids long. The CDR3 protein is CASSLGGTNEAFF. CDR3 DNA: TGCGCCAGCAGCTTGGGAGGGACCAATGAAGCTTTCTTT.

The table lists this clonotype with a few counts. The V gene is TRBV2, the J gene TRBJ2-3; 8 bases match TRBD2. V gave up 7 bases and J gave up 0 bases; unmatched junction bases: 3. The CDR3 spans 14 residues. Germline V CDR1 and CDR2: SNHLY, FYNNEI. The CDR3 is CASNERGSTDTQYF. Written as DNA, the CDR3 is TGTGCCAGCAACGAGCGGGGGAGCACAGATACGCAGTATTTT. Full variable domain (missing parts from reference TRBV2 and TRBJ2-3): EPEVTQTPSHQVTQMGQEVILRCVPISNHLYFYWYRQILGQKVEFLVSFYNNEISEKSEIFDDQFSVERPDGSNFTLKIRSTKLEDSAMYFCASNERGSTDTQYFGPGTRLTVL.

This clonotype showed up just a few times. Relative to the germline gene, one junction end is altered; a read error may explain this. This chain joins TRBV5-1 and TRBJ2-1; D call uncertain. The CDR3 contains 15 residues. The germline V gene encodes CDR1 SGHRS and CDR2 YFSETQ. The CDR3 reads CASILIGGVYNEQFF. In nucleotides, the CDR3 is TGCGCCAGCATCTTGATTGGTGGGGTTTACAATGAGCAGTTCTTC.

V gene TRBV7-8 combines with J gene TRBJ2-2; D remains unclear. Per germline, CDR1 SGHVS and CDR2 FQNEAQ. CDR3 size: 16 residues. V lost 2 bases and J 0 bases, leaving 10 bases between the germline ends. CDR3 DNA sequence: TGTGCCAGCAGCTTATGGTTTCTAGCGAACACCGGGGAGCTGTTTTTT. Protein: CASSLWFLANTGELFF.

CDR3 sequence (DNA): TGTGCCAGCAGCGCCCGACAGCCCCCCTACGAGCAGTACTTC. It codes for CASSARQPPYEQYF. This chain joins TRBV7-9 and TRBJ2-7; a possible D gene is TRBD1 (5 bases). Trimming stripped 5 bases from V and 2 bases from J, with 13 bases between. The CDR3 contains 14 residues. The V gene's germline CDR1 is SEHNR and CDR2 FQNEAQ (reference sequence).

The chain has TRBV13 and TRBJ2-5, with TRBD2 matching over 7 bases. Germline CDR1 and CDR2: PRHDT and FYEKMQ (reference sequence). The CDR3 consists of 16 residues. Germline trimming cut 5 bases from V and 2 bases from J; bases unmatched to any gene: 11. For the CDR3, the DNA is TGTGCCAGCAGCGTCCGAACCCGGGACTATCAAGAGACCCAGTACTTC. This gives the protein CASSVRTRDYQETQYF.

This clonotype has just a few counts. The genes are TRBV7-6 and TRBJ1-5; no clear D gene. Germline V gives CDR1 SGHVS, CDR2 FNYEAQ. CDR3 size: 13 residues. V lost 5 bases, J lost 5 bases, and 10 bases lay in between. The CDR3 region is CASSPGNYQPQHF. The CDR3 DNA follows: TGTGCCAGCAGCCCGGGGAATTATCAGCCCCAGCATTTT.

Turning to this clonotype: Mismatch with germline at one junction end may stem from a read error. The chain combines TRBV5-1 with TRBJ2-7; 8 nucleotides agree with TRBD2. The CDR3 runs 14 residues. The germline CDR1 and CDR2 sequences are SGHRS and YFSETQ. Written as DNA, the CDR3 is TGCACCAGCAGCTTGCGGGGGGCCGGCTACGAGCAGTACTTC. This encodes CTSSLRGAGYEQYF.

The chain links TRBV6-2 or TRBV6-3 to TRBJ2-4; 8 bases line up with TRBD1. Germline V gene lookup returns CDR1 MNHEY and CDR2 SVGEGT. The CDR3 runs 15 residues. The V and J ends lost 1 base and 7 bases, in that order; junction bases with no gene match: 6. CDR3 in DNA: TGTGCCAGCAGTTACTGGGGACAGGCCACCAACATTCAGTACTTC. Encoded protein: CASSYWGQATNIQYF.

V gene TRBV2 combines with J gene TRBJ2-7, with D tentatively TRBD1 or TRBD2 (5 bases each). Germline V CDR1 and CDR2: SNHLY, FYNNEI. The CDR3 runs to 14 residues. Trimming left V 7 bases short and J 3 bases short, with 16 bases between. The CDR3 sequence is CASTSGSSFYEQYF. The CDR3 coding sequence is TGTGCCAGCACTTCAGGGAGCTCATTCTACGAGCAGTACTTC.

This clonotype was recorded a few times. The V call is TRBV6-2 or TRBV6-3, the J call TRBJ2-2; a weak D match, TRBD1 (6 bases). Trimming pared 4 bases from V and 4 bases from J, leaving 13 bases between. Germline lookup yields CDR1 MNHEY and CDR2 SVGEGT. The CDR3 spans 15 residues. The CDR3 loop reads CASSLGQTSTGELFF. Written as DNA, the CDR3 is TGTGCCAGCAGTTTAGGACAGACGAGCACCGGGGAGCTGTTTTTT.

This clonotype appeared a few times. J is TRBJ2-4 and V is TRBV20-1; either TRBD1 or TRBD2 may fit D (5 bases each). V was clipped by 3 bases and J by 8 bases, with 17 bases between them. The CDR3 totals 14 residues. The germline V gene encodes CDR1 DFQATT and CDR2 SNEGSKA (reference sequence). DNA of the CDR3: TGCAGTGCTAGGTGGGACGTCTTTGCAGACATTCAGTACTTC. It translates to CSARWDVFADIQYF.

The chain links TRBV12-3 or TRBV12-4 to TRBJ2-1, with 8 positions matching TRBD2. Trimming took 6 bases from V and 8 from J; bases not matched to a gene: 12. This CDR3 has 15 amino acids. The DNA for the CDR3 is TGTGCCAGCAGCGAGACGGGGGGGCTGTTCCATGAGCAGTTCTTC. Translated, it gives CASSETGGLFHEQFF.

This clonotype appeared a few times. The rearrangement links TRBV27 to TRBJ2-1, with D unclear. V was pared by 6 bases and J by 0 bases, with 12 bases between. Germline V gene lookup returns CDR1 MNHEY and CDR2 SMNVEV (reference sequence). The CDR3 is made up of 15 amino acids. The CDR3, as DNA: TGTGCCAGCAGCCCGATTTTTAGCTCCTACAATGAGCAGTTCTTC. Protein sequence: CASSPIFSSYNEQFF.